These 5 T cell receptor beta chains share one sample of origin, sequenced in a study of PD-L1 blockade in urothelial cancer. Sequencing used immunoSEQ multiplex PCR; TCRdb keeps in-frame clones, though not all of them. The table includes tens of thousands of clones, approximately 81% detected once. Regarding time point: peripheral blood 6 weeks after treatment start. The source was PBMCs, collected around atezolizumab (anti-PD-L1) treatment. The receptors originated from a man in his 70s with urothelial cancer.

This clone was observed once. J is TRBJ1-1 and V is TRBV30; 8 positions match TRBD1. V shed 1 base and J 3 bases; nucleotides not matched to a gene: 7. The CDR3 spans 15 residues. Germline lookup yields CDR1 GTSNPN and CDR2 SVGIG (reference sequence). CDR3 DNA: TGTGCCTGGAGTGGCGACAGGGGTTCGGACACTGAAGCTTTCTTT. Its translation is CAWSGDRGSDTEAFF.

The rearrangement uses TRBV27 and TRBJ2-7; TRBD2 matches 10 bases. The CDR3 sequence is 16 residues long. CDR1 and CDR2 from the germline V gene are MNHEY and SMNVEV (reference sequence). V shed 4 bases, J shed 3 bases, and the junction held 9 bases outside the gene matches. CDR3 sequence: CASSSRTSGTLYEQYF. The CDR3 nucleotides read TGTGCCAGCAGTTCGCGGACTAGCGGAACTCTCTACGAGCAGTACTTC.

The chain employs TRBV2 and TRBJ1-5; TRBD1 is a possible D gene (5 bases). Germline-derived CDR1 and CDR2 are SNHLY and FYNNEI. CDR3 size: 13 residues. Trimming took off 5 bases at V and 5 bases at J, with 10 bases between the two ends. DNA for the CDR3: TGTGCCAGCAGTAGGGGTTTGGATCAGCCCCAGCATTTT. This encodes CASSRGLDQPQHF.

The chain links TRBV29-1 to TRBJ2-1; 8 bases fit TRBD2. CDR1 is SQVTM and CDR2 is ANQGSEA in the germline V gene. Trimming at V came to 1 base and at J to 8 bases, leaving 13 bases not matched to a gene. The CDR3 runs to 16 residues. The CDR3 coding sequence is TGCAGCGTTGAAGTCTGGGGGCTAGCGGGTTCTGATGAGCAGTTCTTC. Translated, it gives CSVEVWGLAGSDEQFF.

This clone has a single count. The rearrangement links TRBV28 to TRBJ2-7; no definite D call. Germline V gives CDR1 MDHEN, CDR2 SYDVKM. The CDR3 contains 13 residues. V was trimmed by 1 base and J by 4 bases, leaving 8 bases between them. In nucleotides, the CDR3 is TGTGCCAGCAGTTTATTTACAGTGTACGAGCAGTACTTC. It is translated as CASSLFTVYEQYF.